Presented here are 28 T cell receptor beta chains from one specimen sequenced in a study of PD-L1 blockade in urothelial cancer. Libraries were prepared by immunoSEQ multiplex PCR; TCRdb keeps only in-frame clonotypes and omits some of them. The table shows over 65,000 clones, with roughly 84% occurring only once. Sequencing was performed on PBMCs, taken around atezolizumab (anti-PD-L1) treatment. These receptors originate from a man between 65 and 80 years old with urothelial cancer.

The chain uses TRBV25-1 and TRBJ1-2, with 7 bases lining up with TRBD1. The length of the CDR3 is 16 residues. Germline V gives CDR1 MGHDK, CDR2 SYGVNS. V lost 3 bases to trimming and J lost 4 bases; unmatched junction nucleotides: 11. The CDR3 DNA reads TGTGCCAGCAGTGACCCTCAGGGGGAGAGGAGCTATGGCTACACCTTC. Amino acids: CASSDPQGERSYGYTF.

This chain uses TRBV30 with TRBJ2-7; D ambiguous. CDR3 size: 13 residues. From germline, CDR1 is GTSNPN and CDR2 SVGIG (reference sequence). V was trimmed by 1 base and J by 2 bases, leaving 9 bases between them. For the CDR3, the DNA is TGTGCCTGGAGTGCCGCAACTCCCTACGAGCAGTACTTC. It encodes CAWSAATPYEQYF.

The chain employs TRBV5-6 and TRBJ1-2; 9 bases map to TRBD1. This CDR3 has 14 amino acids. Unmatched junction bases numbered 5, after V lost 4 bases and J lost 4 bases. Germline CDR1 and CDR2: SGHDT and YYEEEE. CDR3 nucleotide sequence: TGTGCCAGCAGCCTGGGACAGGGAATCTATGGCTACACCTTC. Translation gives CASSLGQGIYGYTF.

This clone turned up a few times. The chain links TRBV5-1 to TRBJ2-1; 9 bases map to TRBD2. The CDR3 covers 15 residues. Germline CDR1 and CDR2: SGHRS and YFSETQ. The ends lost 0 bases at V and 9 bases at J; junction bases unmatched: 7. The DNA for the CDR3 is TGCGCCAGCAGCTTGGTGCTAGCGGGACCTTCTGAGCAGTTCTTC. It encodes CASSLVLAGPSEQFF.

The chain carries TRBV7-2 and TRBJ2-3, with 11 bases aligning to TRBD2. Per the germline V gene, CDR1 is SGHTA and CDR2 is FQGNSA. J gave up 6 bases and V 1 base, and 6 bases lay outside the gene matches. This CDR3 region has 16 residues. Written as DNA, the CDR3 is TGTGCCAGCAGCTTAGACTTAGCGGGAGGGTTGGATACGCAGTATTTT. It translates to CASSLDLAGGLDTQYF.

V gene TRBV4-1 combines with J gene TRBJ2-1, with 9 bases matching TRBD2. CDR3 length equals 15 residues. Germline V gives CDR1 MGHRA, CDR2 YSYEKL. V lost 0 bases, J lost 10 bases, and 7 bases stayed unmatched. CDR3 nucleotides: TGCGCCAGCAGCCAAGAAGGTAGCGGGAGTGGGGAGCAGTTCTTC. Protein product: CASSQEGSGSGEQFF.

The CDR3 bases are TGTGCCAGCAGTGCCCACGGACAGGGAACAACCGGGGAGCTGTTTTTT. Protein product: CASSAHGQGTTGELFF. The chain couples TRBV25-1 to TRBJ2-2; 8 positions agree with TRBD1. The CDR3 length is 16 residues. Germline assignment: CDR1 MGHDK and CDR2 SYGVNS. Trimming took 4 bases from V and 5 from J; bases not matched to a gene: 9.

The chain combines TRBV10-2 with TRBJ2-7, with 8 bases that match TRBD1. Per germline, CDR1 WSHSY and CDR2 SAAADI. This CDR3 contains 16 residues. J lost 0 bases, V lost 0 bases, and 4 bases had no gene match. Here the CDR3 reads CASSESAGGHSYEQYF. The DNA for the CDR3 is TGCGCCAGCAGTGAGTCAGCAGGGGGCCACTCCTACGAGCAGTACTTC.

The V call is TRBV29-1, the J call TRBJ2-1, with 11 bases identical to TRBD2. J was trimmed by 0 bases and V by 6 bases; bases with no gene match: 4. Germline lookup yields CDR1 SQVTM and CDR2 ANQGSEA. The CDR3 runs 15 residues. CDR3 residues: CSVIGTSGSYNEQFF. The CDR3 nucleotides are TGCAGCGTCATCGGGACTAGCGGCTCCTACAATGAGCAGTTCTTC.

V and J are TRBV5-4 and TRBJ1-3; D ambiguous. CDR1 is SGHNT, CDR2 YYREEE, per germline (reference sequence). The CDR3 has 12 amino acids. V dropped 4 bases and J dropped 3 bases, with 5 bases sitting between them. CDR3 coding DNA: TGTGCCAGCAGCGGAGATGGAAACACCATATATTTT. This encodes CASSGDGNTIYF. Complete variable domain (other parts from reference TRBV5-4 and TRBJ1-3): ETGVTQSPTHLIKTRGQQVTLRCSSQSGHNTVSWYQQALGQGPQFIFQYYREEENGRGNFPPRFSGLQFPNYSSELNVNALELDDSALYLCASSGDGNTIYFGEGSWLTVV.

This CDR3 reads CASSFSRTGRETQYF. As DNA, the CDR3 is TGTGCCAGCAGCTTTTCCCGGACAGGGCGAGAGACCCAGTACTTC. V usage is TRBV5-4 and J usage is TRBJ2-5; 8 nucleotides line up with TRBD1. CDR1 is SGHNT and CDR2 is YYREEE in the germline V gene (reference sequence). The V and J ends lost 2 bases and 4 bases, in that order; junction bases with no gene match: 7. The CDR3 sequence is 15 residues long.

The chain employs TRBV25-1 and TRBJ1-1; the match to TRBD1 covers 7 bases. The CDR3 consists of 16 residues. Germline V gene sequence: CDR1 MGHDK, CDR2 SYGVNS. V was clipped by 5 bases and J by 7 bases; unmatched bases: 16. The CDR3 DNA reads TGTGCCAGCAGTCTGGGTGGGACAGCGAGCAATCATGAAGCTTTCTTT. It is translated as CASSLGGTASNHEAFF.

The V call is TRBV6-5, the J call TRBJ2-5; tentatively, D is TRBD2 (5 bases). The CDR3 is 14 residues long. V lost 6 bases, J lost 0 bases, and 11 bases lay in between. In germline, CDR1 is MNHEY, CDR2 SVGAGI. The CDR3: CASSRDTYQETQYF. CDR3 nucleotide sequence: TGTGCCAGCAGCCGGGATACGTACCAAGAGACCCAGTACTTC.

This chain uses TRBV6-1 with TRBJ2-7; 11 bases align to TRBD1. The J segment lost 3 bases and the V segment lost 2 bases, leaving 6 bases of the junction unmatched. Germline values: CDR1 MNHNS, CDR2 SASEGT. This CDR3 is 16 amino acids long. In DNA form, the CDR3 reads TGTGCCAGCAGTGAAAGGAGGACAGGGGGCATCTACGAGCAGTACTTC. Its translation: CASSERRTGGIYEQYF.

CDR3 loop: CASGGLGMNTEAFF. CDR3 DNA: TGTGCCAGCGGAGGGCTAGGGATGAACACTGAAGCTTTCTTT. This chain uses TRBV2 with TRBJ1-1; no clear D gene. CDR1 is SNHLY, CDR2 FYNNEI, per germline. The CDR3 consists of 14 residues. The ends were cut back, 8 bases at V and 0 bases at J, with 13 bases in the middle.

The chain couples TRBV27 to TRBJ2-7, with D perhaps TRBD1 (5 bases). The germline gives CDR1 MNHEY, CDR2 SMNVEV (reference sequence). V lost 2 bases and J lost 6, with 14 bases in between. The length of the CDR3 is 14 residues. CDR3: CASSLIAQGSEQYF. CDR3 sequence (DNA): TGTGCCAGCAGTTTAATTGCCCAGGGCTCCGAGCAGTACTTC.

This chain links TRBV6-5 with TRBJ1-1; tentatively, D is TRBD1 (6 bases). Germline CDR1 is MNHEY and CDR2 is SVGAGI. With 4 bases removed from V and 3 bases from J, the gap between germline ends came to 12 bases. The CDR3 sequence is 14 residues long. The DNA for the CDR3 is TGTGCCAGCAGTTGGGGGGGCAGGTACACTGAAGCTTTCTTT. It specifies CASSWGGRYTEAFF.

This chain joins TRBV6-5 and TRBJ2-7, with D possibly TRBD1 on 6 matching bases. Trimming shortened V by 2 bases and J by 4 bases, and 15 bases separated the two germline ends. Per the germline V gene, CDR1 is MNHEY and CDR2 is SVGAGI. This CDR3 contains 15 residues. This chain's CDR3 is CASSYLFSQGYEQYF. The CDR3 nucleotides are TGTGCCAGCAGTTACCTCTTCAGCCAGGGGTACGAGCAGTACTTC.

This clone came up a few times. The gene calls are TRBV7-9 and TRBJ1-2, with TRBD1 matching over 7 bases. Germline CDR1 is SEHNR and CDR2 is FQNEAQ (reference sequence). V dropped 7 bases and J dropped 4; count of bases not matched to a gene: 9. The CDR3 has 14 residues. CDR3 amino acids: CASTNTGDTYGYTF. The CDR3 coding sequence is TGTGCCAGCACCAATACAGGGGATACCTATGGCTACACCTTC.

The CDR3 DNA is TGTGCCATCAGTGAGTCGAACCCGGGAGACGACGAGCAGTACTTC. As protein: CAISESNPGDDEQYF. The chain uses TRBV10-3 and TRBJ2-7; D possibly corresponds to TRBD2 (6 bases). Looked up from germline, CDR1 is ENHRY and CDR2 is SYGVKD. There are 15 residues in the CDR3. V gave up 0 bases and J gave up 5 bases, with 14 bases separating them.

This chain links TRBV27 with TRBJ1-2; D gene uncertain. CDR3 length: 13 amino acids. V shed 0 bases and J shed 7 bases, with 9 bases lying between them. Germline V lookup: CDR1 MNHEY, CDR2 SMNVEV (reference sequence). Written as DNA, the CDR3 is TGTGCCAGCAGTTTATCGCGGGCTTCTGGCTACACCTTC. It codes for CASSLSRASGYTF.

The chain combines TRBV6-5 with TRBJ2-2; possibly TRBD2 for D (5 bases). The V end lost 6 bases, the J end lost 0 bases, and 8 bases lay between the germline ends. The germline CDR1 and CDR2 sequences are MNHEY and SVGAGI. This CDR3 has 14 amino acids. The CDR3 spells CASRRAANTGELFF. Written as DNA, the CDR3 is TGTGCCAGCAGGAGGGCCGCGAACACCGGGGAGCTGTTTTTT.

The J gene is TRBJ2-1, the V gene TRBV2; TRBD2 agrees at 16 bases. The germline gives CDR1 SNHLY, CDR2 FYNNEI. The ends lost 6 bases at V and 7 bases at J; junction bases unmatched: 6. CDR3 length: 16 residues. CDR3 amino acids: CASREGLAGGQNEQFF. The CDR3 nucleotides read TGTGCCAGCAGAGAGGGACTAGCGGGAGGGCAAAATGAGCAGTTCTTC. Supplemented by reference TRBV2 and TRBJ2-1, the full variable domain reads EPEVTQTPSHQVTQMGQEVILRCVPISNHLYFYWYRQILGQKVEFLVSFYNNEISEKSEIFDDQFSVERPDGSNFTLKIRSTKLEDSAMYFCASREGLAGGQNEQFFGPGTRLTVL.

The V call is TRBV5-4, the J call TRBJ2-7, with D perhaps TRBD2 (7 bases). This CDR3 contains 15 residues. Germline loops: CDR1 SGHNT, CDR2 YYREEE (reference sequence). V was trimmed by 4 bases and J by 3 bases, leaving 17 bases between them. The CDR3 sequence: CASSPGAGVSYEQYF. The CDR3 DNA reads TGTGCCAGCAGCCCGGGGGCGGGAGTCAGCTACGAGCAGTACTTC.

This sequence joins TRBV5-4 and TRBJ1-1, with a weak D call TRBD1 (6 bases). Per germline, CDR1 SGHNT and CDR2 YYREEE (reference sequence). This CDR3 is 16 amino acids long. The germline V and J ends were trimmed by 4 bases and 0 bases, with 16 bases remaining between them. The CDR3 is CASSPSGQRLNTEAFF. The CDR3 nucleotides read TGTGCCAGCAGCCCGAGCGGACAGCGATTGAACACTGAAGCTTTCTTT.

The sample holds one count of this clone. CDR3 residues: CASSLALGGEQFF. CDR3 nucleotides: TGTGCCAGCAGCTTGGCTCTAGGGGGTGAGCAGTTCTTC. J is TRBJ2-1 and V is TRBV5-5, with a weak D call TRBD1 (6 bases). Germline V gene sequence: CDR1 SGHKS, CDR2 YYEKEE (reference sequence). This CDR3 region has 13 residues. V shed 0 bases and J shed 9 bases, with 10 bases lying between them.

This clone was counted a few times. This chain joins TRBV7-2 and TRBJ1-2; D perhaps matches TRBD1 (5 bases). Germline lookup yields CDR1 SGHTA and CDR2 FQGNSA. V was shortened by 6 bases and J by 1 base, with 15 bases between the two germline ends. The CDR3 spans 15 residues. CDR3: CASSYWDSGNYGYTF. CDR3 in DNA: TGTGCCAGCAGTTACTGGGACTCCGGTAACTATGGCTACACCTTC.

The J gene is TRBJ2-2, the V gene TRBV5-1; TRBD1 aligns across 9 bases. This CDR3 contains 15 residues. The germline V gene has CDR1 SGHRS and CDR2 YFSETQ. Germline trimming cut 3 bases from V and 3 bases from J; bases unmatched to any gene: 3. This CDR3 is CASSSGTGYTGELFF. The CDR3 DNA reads TGCGCCAGCAGCTCCGGGACAGGGTACACCGGGGAGCTGTTTTTT.